A single sample gave rise to the 17 T cell receptor beta chains below, sequenced in a study of T cell repertoires in cytomegalovirus infection. These receptors' antigens are unknown. TCRdb ran MiXCR on the reads and lists one entry per CDR3 protein. The sample consists of approximately 470,000 distinct CDR3 sequences, roughly 46% of them appearing once. Source: cultured PBMCs, taken from culture after CMV antigen stimulation. These receptors all come from a human donor in good health (CMV status not recorded). Some clones in this sample may be carry-over from other donors' samples.

The V call is TRBV6-8, the J call TRBJ1-2; no clear D. From germline, CDR1 is MNHGY and CDR2 SAAAGT. V lost 5 bases and J 6 bases, leaving 22 bases between the germline ends. The CDR3 length is 16 residues. CDR3 amino acids: CASSLLNPGSPDGYTF. The CDR3 DNA is TGTGCCAGCAGTCTATTAAACCCCGGGAGTCCGGATGGCTACACCTTC.

This clonotype has a handful of counts. The CDR3 sequence is CASSSGLAASGTQYF. CDR3 bases: TGTGCCAGCAGCTCCGGACTAGCGGCTTCGGGGACCCAGTACTTC. This chain joins TRBV7-2 and TRBJ2-5, with 10 positions matching TRBD2. Germline V gene sequence: CDR1 SGHTA, CDR2 FQGNSA. This CDR3 has 15 residues. V trimming: 4 bases; J trimming: 7 bases; junction bases outside the gene matches: 9.

This clonotype was recorded a few times. V usage is TRBV7-9 and J usage is TRBJ1-2; 9 bases map to TRBD1. This CDR3 contains 15 residues. CDR1 and CDR2 from the germline V gene are SEHNR and FQNEAQ (reference sequence). V lost 3 bases and J lost 6; bases outside the gene matches: 8. As DNA, the CDR3 is TGTGCCAGCAGCTTGGGACATTGGACAGGGGATGGCTACACCTTC. It codes for CASSLGHWTGDGYTF.

The gene calls are TRBV28 and TRBJ2-7; possibly TRBD1 for D (6 bases). V lost 7 bases, J lost 2 bases, and 30 bases lay in between. Looked up from germline, CDR1 is MDHEN and CDR2 is SYDVKM. The CDR3 runs 19 residues. The CDR3 nucleotides read TGTGCCAGCACATCTCGGACAGTCGGGAATGCCGCGAAAACCTACGAGCAGTACTTC. Protein product: CASTSRTVGNAAKTYEQYF.

On this clonotype itself: One end of the junction is discordant with germline, which a read error may explain. The J gene is TRBJ1-1, the V gene TRBV20-1; possibly TRBD1 for D (5 bases). In germline, CDR1 is DFQATT, CDR2 SNEGSKA (reference sequence). The CDR3 has 12 amino acids. In DNA, the CDR3 is TGCAGTGCTAGAGGAACAGGTCCCACCCGTGCCTTT. Amino acid sequence: CSARGTGPTRAF.

The V call is TRBV7-2, the J call TRBJ1-2; 7 nucleotides align to TRBD1. The ends lost 4 bases at V and 1 base at J; junction bases unmatched: 15. The germline V gene has CDR1 SGHTA and CDR2 FQGNSA. This CDR3 has 18 residues. CDR3 residues: CASSYPRGTVSFNYGYTF. CDR3 nucleotides: TGTGCCAGCAGCTACCCGAGGGGGACAGTTAGTTTTAACTATGGCTACACCTTC. Together with reference TRBV7-2 and TRBJ1-2, the CDR3 gives the full variable domain: GAGVSQSPSNKVTEKGKDVELRCDPISGHTALYWYRQSLGQGLEFLIYFQGNSAPDKSGLPSDRFSAERTGGSVSTLTIQRTQQEDSAVYLCASSYPRGTVSFNYGYTFGSGTRLTVV.

This clonotype was counted between two and nine times. V is TRBV7-9 and J is TRBJ1-1; no clear D gene. Trimming removed 5 bases at V and 5 bases at J, with 15 bases between. CDR3 length: 14 amino acids. Germline CDR1 and CDR2: SEHNR and FQNEAQ (reference sequence). CDR3 sequence: CASSPGDRRTEAFF. The CDR3 DNA reads as TGTGCCAGCAGCCCCGGAGACCGGAGGACTGAAGCTTTCTTT.

The genes are TRBV11-2 and TRBJ1-4; the match to TRBD1 covers 7 bases. J lost 5 bases, V lost 5 bases, and 2 bases had no gene match. The germline V gene encodes CDR1 SGHAT and CDR2 FQNNGV. CDR3 size: 13 residues. The DNA of the CDR3 is TGTGCCAGCAGCCGGGGACAGAATGAAAAACTGTTTTTT. As protein: CASSRGQNEKLFF. Combining the CDR3 with reference TRBV11-2 and TRBJ1-4 gives the whole variable domain EAGVAQSPRYKIIEKRQSVAFWCNPISGHATLYWYQQILGQGPKLLIQFQNNGVVDDSQLPKDRFSAERLKGVDSTLKIQPAKLEDSAVYLCASSRGQNEKLFFGSGTQLSVL.

This chain joins TRBV6-2 or TRBV6-3 and TRBJ1-5; D remains unclear. This CDR3 spans 14 amino acids. Germline values: CDR1 MNHEY, CDR2 SVGEGT. The V end lost 7 bases, the J end lost 3 bases, and 13 bases lay between the germline ends. The CDR3: CASTTPAYNQPQHF. CDR3 in DNA: TGTGCCAGCACCACCCCAGCGTACAATCAGCCCCAGCATTTT.

This chain joins TRBV19 and TRBJ1-4; D is undetermined. This CDR3 is built from 19 residues. The germline V gene has CDR1 LNHDA and CDR2 SQIVND (reference sequence). Trimming took 6 bases from V and 0 from J, leaving 23 bases between them. CDR3 loop: CASSRRRQSLSTTNEKLFF. The CDR3 bases are TGTGCCAGTAGCCGACGTCGGCAGTCCCTATCCACAACTAATGAAAAACTGTTTTTT. The complete variable domain, with remaining parts taken from reference TRBV19 and TRBJ1-4, reads DGGITQSPKYLFRKEGQNVTLSCEQNLNHDAMYWYRQDPGQGLRLIYYSQIVNDFQKGDIAEGYSVSREKKESFPLTVTSAQKNPTAFYLCASSRRRQSLSTTNEKLFFGSGTQLSVL.

This chain joins TRBV19 and TRBJ2-5, with 8 bases matching TRBD1. This CDR3 region has 18 residues. In germline, CDR1 is LNHDA, CDR2 SQIVND (reference sequence). The junction had 18 bases not matched to a gene; V was cut back by 4 bases and J by 5 bases. The CDR3, as DNA: TGTGCCAGTAGTAGGCGGGTTGGCACAGGGGGAATGGAGGAGACCCAGTACTTC. Protein sequence: CASSRRVGTGGMEETQYF.

This clonotype was found a few times. J is TRBJ2-3 and V is TRBV20-1; D gene unclear. The germline V gene has CDR1 DFQATT and CDR2 SNEGSKA (reference sequence). Trimming removed 3 bases from V and 2 bases from J, with 12 bases in between. This CDR3 has 14 residues. The CDR3 DNA sequence: TGCAGTGCTAGGGTTTTCGTTAACACAGATACGCAGTATTTT. It yields the protein CSARVFVNTDTQYF.

This clonotype was seen more than once but under ten times. The V gene is TRBV7-9, the J gene TRBJ1-2, with 7 positions matching TRBD1. CDR1 and CDR2 (germline): SEHNR, FQNEAQ (reference sequence). Losses at the gene ends were 5 bases for V and 4 bases for J; bases not matched to a gene: 4. The CDR3 is 13 residues long. CDR3 in DNA: TGTGCCAGCAGCCGGGACAGCCTCTATGGCTACACCTTC. It translates to CASSRDSLYGYTF.

The CDR3 DNA reads TGTGCCAGCAGCCGATCCGGGACGGGCCTCTACGAGCAGTACTTC. Translation: CASSRSGTGLYEQYF. The chain carries TRBV6-6 and TRBJ2-7; either TRBD1 or TRBD2 may fit D (5 bases each). This CDR3 has 15 residues. The germline V gene has CDR1 MNHNY and CDR2 SVGAGI (reference sequence). V lost 6 bases, J lost 3 bases, and 18 bases lay in between.

This chain connects TRBV5-4 to TRBJ2-4; tentative D call: TRBD2 (6 bases). Germline loops: CDR1 SGHNT, CDR2 YYREEE (reference sequence). V shed 0 bases and J shed 1 base, with 11 bases lying between them. The CDR3 contains 16 residues. CDR3 protein: CASSLARRDAKNIQYF. The CDR3 region has the DNA TGTGCCAGCAGCTTGGCCCGGCGGGACGCCAAAAACATTCAGTACTTC. The full variable domain, its missing parts supplied by reference TRBV5-4 and TRBJ2-4, is ETGVTQSPTHLIKTRGQQVTLRCSSQSGHNTVSWYQQALGQGPQFIFQYYREEENGRGNFPPRFSGLQFPNYSSELNVNALELDDSALYLCASSLARRDAKNIQYFGAGTRLSVL.

The chain carries TRBV5-1 and TRBJ2-1, with D possibly matching TRBD2 (5 bases). Germline V gene sequence: CDR1 SGHRS, CDR2 YFSETQ. The ends were cut back, 4 bases at V and 2 bases at J, with 13 bases in the middle. CDR3 length: 15 amino acids. CDR3 protein: CASSPGGLTYNEQFF. The CDR3 nucleotides read TGCGCCAGCAGCCCCGGTGGACTCACCTACAATGAGCAGTTCTTC.

The CDR3 region is CASSSDRLEGFEQFF. The CDR3 nucleotides read TGTGCCAGCAGCTCCGACAGGTTGGAAGGGTTTGAGCAGTTCTTC. V and J are TRBV7-2 and TRBJ2-1; D might be TRBD1 (6 bases). Trimming removed 4 bases from V and 9 bases from J, with 19 bases in between. Germline assignment: CDR1 SGHTA and CDR2 FQGNSA. There are 15 residues in the CDR3.